This record concerns one T cell receptor beta chain sequence. This clonotype was seen only a few times. Its target antigen remains unknown. No base qualities exist here, and no much larger clone lies one base off it. The meaning of the sample's treatment or condition label: allogeneic hematopoietic cell transplantation with graft depleted of TCRalphabeta T cells and CD19 B cells. Transplant recipients were children who received TCRalphabeta/CD19-depleted allogeneic hematopoietic cell grafts. Library preparation employed PCR. Sequencing was performed on an Illumina HiSeq 2500. TCR libraries were prepared with molecular barcoding, using unique molecular identifiers to normalize TCRbeta repertoire quantification. TCRdb's own reprocessing of the public reads used fastp at Q25 and MiXCR and kept productive beta chains. Under each unique CDR3 protein, matching rows form one entry showing the most common genes and DNA. This sample holds roughly 82,000 distinct CDR3 sequences; less than 15% were observed only once. The ten top clones hold about 26% of the sample.

This entry comes from a study of T-cell reconstitution after alpha-beta-depleted transplantation in children (dated by TCRdb to the mid-2010s). In terms of the full investigation: T-cell immune reconstitution after TCRalphabeta/CD19-depleted allogeneic hematopoietic cell transplantation in children was quantitatively tracked in the study by means of TCR repertoire profiling. General study outcomes and caveats: The apparently early recovery of alphabetaT-cell counts about two months after transplant reportedly depended on only several hundred rapidly expanded clones that came from non-depleted graft cells. Over the following months the frequencies of hyperexpanded clones went down, and after one year T-cell counts and TCRbeta diversity were mostly credited to newly produced T cells. In some patients, the high TCRbeta diversity seen at day 60 was put down to recipient T cells and intrathymic progenitors that had survived conditioning.

Spanning cysteine to phenylalanine, the CDR3 consists of 12 amino acids. This entry keeps only the CDR3 DNA: 36 bases, framed from base 1. Deletion took 6 bases off V and 6 bases off J, with a span of 10 bases between the germline ends. According to the germline V gene, CDR1 reads MDHEN and CDR2 reads SYDVKM. The starting material was PBMCs, mostly from graft donor cells, obtained 180 days after TCRalphabeta/CD19-depleted stem cell transplant. In this chain, TRBV28 is recombined with TRBJ2-3, and the D gene may be TRBD2, 5 bases matching. The TCR comes from a male patient aged 2-9 years who had a stem cell transplant for acute lymphoblastic leukemia, so the T cells may come from the graft donor. At the DNA level, the sequence is TGTGCCAGCAGCGTCGGGATGGATACGCAGTATTTT. The encoded protein is CASSVGMDTQYF.